Each of the 27 T cell receptor beta chains below was sequenced from the same sample in a study of cytomegalovirus exposure and HLA in healthy donors. Amplification used 60 Vbeta primers and 13 Jbeta primers. Clones were read by immunoSEQ multiplex PCR, and TCRdb kept only the in-frame ones, dropping some. The table shows under 35,000 clones, with around two thirds occurring only once. Sequencing was carried out using PBMCs. These receptor sequences come from a man aged 45-65 years in good health and CMV-seropositive.

This clone was detected a few times. The chain is built from TRBV7-9 and TRBJ2-3, with TRBD2 matching 9 bases. Per germline, CDR1 SEHNR and CDR2 FQNEAQ (reference sequence). V was clipped by 5 bases and J by 0 bases; unmatched bases: 6. The CDR3 has 16 residues. CDR3 amino acids: CASSRAGGSSTDTQYF. CDR3 DNA sequence: TGTGCCAGCAGCCGAGCGGGAGGCTCTAGCACAGATACGCAGTATTTT.

Judged by abundance, this clone is medium-sized. The chain is built from TRBV6-5 and TRBJ2-7; D may be TRBD1 (6 bases). Germline CDR1 reads MNHEY; CDR2 reads SVGAGI. There are 14 residues in the CDR3. V was trimmed by 5 bases and J by 5 bases, leaving 16 bases between them. CDR3 in DNA: TGTGCCAGCAGTCCCGGGACACTTTCCAACGAGCAGTACTTC. It yields the protein CASSPGTLSNEQYF.

This chain joins TRBV28 and TRBJ2-5; weak D call: TRBD2 (7 bases). V shed 7 bases and J shed 5 bases, with 14 bases lying between them. This CDR3 comprises 13 residues. Germline V gives CDR1 MDHEN, CDR2 SYDVKM. CDR3 sequence reads: CASTGEGVETQYF. DNA for the CDR3: TGTGCCAGCACAGGGGAGGGAGTGGAGACCCAGTACTTC. Variable domain in full (rest from reference TRBV28 and TRBJ2-5): DVKVTQSSRYLVKRTGEKVFLECVQDMDHENMFWYRQDPGLGLRLIYFSYDVKMKEKGDIPEGYSVSREKKERFSLILESASTNQTSMYLCASTGEGVETQYFGPGTRLLVL.

The rearrangement joins TRBV29-1 to TRBJ2-5; 8 bases are shared with TRBD1. J gave up 5 bases and V 4 bases, and 3 bases lay outside the gene matches. The CDR3 consists of 12 residues. Per the germline V gene, CDR1 is SQVTM and CDR2 is ANQGSEA. CDR3 DNA sequence: TGCAGCGTTGCAGGGGGCGGTGAGACCCAGTACTTC. Translation gives CSVAGGGETQYF.

As DNA, the CDR3 is TGCGCCAGCAGCCCTAGACAGGGTTCGGGTGAGCAGTACTTC. It translates to CASSPRQGSGEQYF. The gene calls are TRBV5-1 and TRBJ2-7, with 7 bases aligning to TRBD1. The germline V gene has CDR1 SGHRS and CDR2 YFSETQ. This CDR3 comprises 14 residues. After removal of 4 bases from V and 7 bases from J, the junction contained 11 bases not matched to a gene.

The chain couples TRBV15 to TRBJ2-5, with D tentatively TRBD1 (6 bases). Per the germline V gene, CDR1 is LNHNV and CDR2 is YYDKDF (reference sequence). The CDR3 is 13 amino acids. V dropped 1 base and J dropped 5 bases, with 8 bases sitting between them. In DNA, the CDR3 is TGTGCCACCAGCAGAGCCCAGGGGGAGACCCAGTACTTC. Its translation: CATSRAQGETQYF.

This chain links TRBV28 with TRBJ1-1, with 8 positions matching TRBD1. Trimming removed 3 bases from V and 7 bases from J; junction bases left unmatched: 7. Germline V gives CDR1 MDHEN, CDR2 SYDVKM. The CDR3 is made up of 14 amino acids. CDR3 residues: CASSLGDRIREAFF. The CDR3 nucleotides read TGTGCCAGCAGTTTGGGGGACAGGATTCGTGAAGCTTTCTTT. Drawing the rest from reference TRBV28 and TRBJ1-1, the complete variable domain is DVKVTQSSRYLVKRTGEKVFLECVQDMDHENMFWYRQDPGLGLRLIYFSYDVKMKEKGDIPEGYSVSREKKERFSLILESASTNQTSMYLCASSLGDRIREAFFGQGTRLTVV.

The rearrangement uses TRBV29-1 and TRBJ1-1; D might be TRBD1 (5 bases). This CDR3 spans 13 amino acids. In germline, CDR1 is SQVTM, CDR2 ANQGSEA. Trimming stripped 7 bases from V and 0 bases from J, with 12 bases between. The CDR3 region is CSAIGHLNTEAFF. CDR3 DNA sequence: TGCAGCGCTATTGGACACTTGAACACTGAAGCTTTCTTT.

The chain uses TRBV6-5 and TRBJ2-7; TRBD1 is a possible D gene (6 bases). CDR1 and CDR2 (germline): MNHEY, SVGAGI. The CDR3 is 14 residues long. V lost 7 bases and J 2 bases, leaving 15 bases between the germline ends. The CDR3 is CASKRWDNTYEQYF. The CDR3 DNA reads TGTGCCAGCAAGCGGTGGGACAACACCTACGAGCAGTACTTC.

The rearrangement joins TRBV9 to TRBJ1-1; a possible D gene is TRBD1 (6 bases). Germline V gives CDR1 SGDLS, CDR2 YYNGEE. The CDR3 runs 13 residues. Trimming shortened V by 0 bases and J by 5 bases, and 8 bases separated the two germline ends. CDR3 coding DNA: TGTGCCAGCAGCGTAGCGAGGGGGACTGAAGCTTTCTTT. Its translation: CASSVARGTEAFF.

The CDR3: CASSSLGRGLGNTIYF. CDR3 in DNA: TGTGCCAGCAGCTCATTGGGCAGGGGGCTCGGAAACACCATATATTTT. The chain recombines TRBV5-6 with TRBJ1-3, with 8 bases fitting TRBD1. This CDR3 has 16 residues. Germline V CDR1 and CDR2: SGHDT, YYEEEE. Losses at the gene ends were 3 bases for V and 4 bases for J; bases not matched to a gene: 9.

This clone occurred a few times. The chain links TRBV7-6 to TRBJ2-1, with D perhaps matching TRBD2 (6 bases). The CDR3 runs to 18 residues. Germline V gene data show CDR1 as SGHVS and CDR2 as FNYEAQ. Trimming pared 3 bases from V and 2 bases from J, leaving 20 bases between. For the CDR3, the DNA is TGTGCCAGCAGCTTTAGGCTAGCGCCTACCACGGCCTACAATGAGCAGTTCTTC. Encoded protein: CASSFRLAPTTAYNEQFF.

The rearrangement joins TRBV7-9 to TRBJ1-5; possible D gene TRBD1, 5 bases. There are 12 residues in the CDR3. The germline gives CDR1 SEHNR, CDR2 FQNEAQ (reference sequence). V was clipped by 5 bases and J by 7 bases, with 9 bases between them. The CDR3 DNA sequence: TGTGCCAGCAGCGCCGGGGGGCAGCCCCAGCATTTT. Translation gives CASSAGGQPQHF.

The V call is TRBV11-2, the J call TRBJ2-3; D possibly corresponds to TRBD1 (5 bases). This CDR3 is built from 16 residues. V was cut by 3 bases and J by 6 bases, with 19 bases left in between. CDR1 and CDR2 from the germline V gene are SGHAT and FQNNGV. The DNA for the CDR3 is TGTGCCAGCAGCTTGGGCGGACACTCGGCCCAGGATACGCAGTATTTT. Translated, it gives CASSLGGHSAQDTQYF.

This clone occurred a few times. The chain's CDR3 is CASSEGASYEQYF. CDR3 coding DNA: TGTGCCAGCAGTGAAGGGGCCTCCTACGAGCAGTACTTC. This rearrangement joins TRBV6-1 to TRBJ2-7; D gene ambiguous. The CDR3 runs to 13 residues. The V gene's germline CDR1 is MNHNS and CDR2 SASEGT. The V end was cut by 1 base, the J end by 0 bases, with 4 bases between.

The chain couples TRBV11-2 to TRBJ1-6; tentative D call: TRBD1 (6 bases). The CDR3 totals 13 residues. Germline V gene sequence: CDR1 SGHAT, CDR2 FQNNGV. With 4 bases removed from V and 8 bases from J, the gap between germline ends came to 9 bases. The chain's CDR3 is CASSSRTDSPLHF. The CDR3 DNA follows: TGTGCCAGCAGCTCACGGACAGATTCACCCCTCCACTTT.

V is TRBV5-4 and J is TRBJ1-1; D perhaps matches TRBD1 (6 bases). The ends were cut back, 4 bases at V and 2 bases at J, with 18 bases in the middle. Germline V gene lookup returns CDR1 SGHNT and CDR2 YYREEE (reference sequence). The CDR3 extends over 16 amino acids. The CDR3 reads CASSDARTVKNTEAFF. DNA for the CDR3: TGTGCCAGCAGCGACGCCAGGACAGTTAAAAACACTGAAGCTTTCTTT.

This clone was picked up one time. In DNA form, the CDR3 reads TGTGCCAGCAGGGCTAATCGGGGATACGAGCAGTACTTC. It codes for CASRANRGYEQYF. The gene calls are TRBV27 and TRBJ2-7, with a tentative D call TRBD2 (5 bases). Trimming left V 6 bases short and J 4 bases short, with 13 bases between. This CDR3 is built from 13 residues. Germline-derived CDR1 and CDR2 are MNHEY and SMNVEV (reference sequence).

This clone showed up just a few times. The genes are TRBV5-6 and TRBJ1-3; 7 bases map to TRBD1. Germline V gene data show CDR1 as SGHDT and CDR2 as YYEEEE. V gave up 7 bases and J gave up 0 bases; unmatched junction bases: 1. The CDR3 loop spans 13 amino acids. CDR3 amino acids: CASEGASGNTIYF. The CDR3, as DNA: TGTGCCAGCGAGGGGGCCTCTGGAAACACCATATATTTT.

Concerning this clone: The junction departs from germline at one end; a sequencing error may be responsible. The rearrangement links TRBV4-2 to TRBJ2-7; possibly TRBD2 for D (6 bases). Germline values: CDR1 LGHNA, CDR2 YNFKEQ. This CDR3 is 13 amino acids long. CDR3 protein: CASSQDAGSPLFF. The DNA for the CDR3 is TGTGCCAGCAGCCAAGATGCGGGGTCCCCGCTTTTCTTC.

The chain carries TRBV7-7 and TRBJ1-1; D gene ambiguous. The V end lost 5 bases, the J end lost 4 bases, and 11 bases lay between the germline ends. Germline CDR1 and CDR2: SSHAT and FNYEAQ (reference sequence). The CDR3 loop spans 13 amino acids. The CDR3 DNA follows: TGTGCCAGCAGCCCCGGCCCGGGCACTGAAGCTTTCTTT. It encodes CASSPGPGTEAFF.

This chain links TRBV28 with TRBJ1-2; maybe TRBD1 (6 bases). Trimming left V 3 bases short and J 2 bases short, with 13 bases between. The CDR3 covers 15 residues. Per the germline V gene, CDR1 is MDHEN and CDR2 is SYDVKM. The CDR3 DNA reads TGTGCCAGCAGTTTTCCGACAGGAGTAAACTATGGCTACACCTTC. Residues: CASSFPTGVNYGYTF.

This chain connects TRBV28 to TRBJ1-5, with D possibly matching TRBD1 (5 bases). Trimming took 10 bases from V and 6 from J, leaving 22 bases between them. Germline V gives CDR1 MDHEN, CDR2 SYDVKM. There are 15 residues in the CDR3. For the CDR3, the DNA is TGTGCCATCTCGGGACTTCCCAAGAACGGTCAGCCCCAGCATTTT. It translates to CAISGLPKNGQPQHF.

The V and J genes are TRBV6-5 and TRBJ1-6; TRBD1 is a possible D gene (5 bases). CDR1 and CDR2 (germline): MNHEY, SVGAGI. CDR3 length equals 16 residues. The germline V and J ends were trimmed by 3 bases and 0 bases, with 9 bases remaining between them. The CDR3 DNA is TGTGCCAGCAGTTATCGACAGAGCTCCTATAATTCACCCCTCCACTTT. This sequence encodes CASSYRQSSYNSPLHF.

The chain recombines TRBV6-5 with TRBJ1-6, with D possibly matching TRBD1 (5 bases). CDR1 MNHEY and CDR2 SVGAGI come from the germline V gene. This CDR3 spans 13 amino acids. V dropped 5 bases and J dropped 14 bases, with 16 bases sitting between them. This CDR3 reads CASSTTGLPALHF. The CDR3 region has the DNA TGTGCCAGCAGTACAACAGGCCTCCCAGCCCTCCACTTT.

The chain uses TRBV7-2 and TRBJ2-7; D gene ambiguous. Trimming cost V 9 bases and J 0 bases, with 18 bases left between them. In germline, CDR1 is SGHTA, CDR2 FQGNSA. The CDR3 contains 15 residues. CDR3 loop: CASGFGPYSSYEQYF. CDR3 coding DNA: TGTGCCAGTGGCTTTGGGCCATACAGCTCCTACGAGCAGTACTTC.

This CDR3 is CASSSFLRSWNEQFF. For the CDR3, the DNA is TGTGCCAGCAGCTCATTCTTGCGGAGCTGGAATGAGCAGTTCTTC. The V call is TRBV13, the J call TRBJ2-1; D is unresolved. The CDR3 is 15 residues long. The V end was cut by 4 bases, the J end by 7 bases, with 17 bases between. Germline assignment: CDR1 PRHDT and CDR2 FYEKMQ (reference sequence).